Listed here are 25 T cell receptor beta chains from one sample, sequenced in a study of OX40 agonist ivuxolimab in advanced cancers. TCRdb keeps only in-frame clones here, not all; method: immunoSEQ multiplex PCR. Of roughly 64,000 clones in the sample, about four fifths were seen once. Sequenced here: CD4+ or CD8+ T cells sorted from blood, sampled in a trial of the OX40 agonist ivuxolimab. The source is an adult with an advanced solid tumor such as melanoma, head and neck, liver or kidney cancer.

The rearrangement links TRBV2 to TRBJ1-2, with unresolved D. Germline V gene sequence: CDR1 SNHLY, CDR2 FYNNEI. The CDR3 runs 13 residues. V was trimmed by 10 bases and J by 8 bases, leaving 20 bases between them. The CDR3 DNA sequence: TGTGCCACCCAAAGGTCCAGTTCACGGGGCTACACCTTC. Translation: CATQRSSSRGYTF.

This clone was picked up one time. The chain is built from TRBV5-1 and TRBJ2-7; 14 bases agree with TRBD2. The CDR3 sequence is 17 residues long. V trimming: 4 bases; J trimming: 2 bases; junction bases outside the gene matches: 8. The germline CDR1 and CDR2 sequences are SGHRS and YFSETQ. The CDR3 DNA follows: TGCGCCAGCAGCGCCGGGACTAGCGGGAGCACCCCCTACGAGCAGTACTTC. Protein sequence: CASSAGTSGSTPYEQYF. The full variable domain, its missing parts supplied by reference TRBV5-1 and TRBJ2-7, is KAGVTQTPRYLIKTRGQQVTLSCSPISGHRSVSWYQQTPGQGLQFLFEYFSETQRNKGNFPGRFSGRQFSNSRSEMNVSTLELGDSALYLCASSAGTSGSTPYEQYFGPGTRLTVT.

The V and J genes are TRBV7-3 and TRBJ2-1; 13 bases are shared with TRBD2. This CDR3 is 15 amino acids long. In germline, CDR1 is SGHTA, CDR2 FQGTGA. Trimming removed 5 bases from V and 9 bases from J; junction bases left unmatched: 7. In DNA form, the CDR3 reads TGTGCCAGCAGCCCTGGGACTAGCGGGATAGGTGAGCAGTTCTTC. Translated: CASSPGTSGIGEQFF. The complete variable domain, with remaining parts taken from reference TRBV7-3 and TRBJ2-1, reads GAGVSQTPSNKVTEKGKYVELRCDPISGHTALYWYRQSLGQGPEFLIYFQGTGAADDSGLPNDRFFAVRPEGSVSTLKIQRTERGDSAVYLCASSPGTSGIGEQFFGPGTRLTVL.

This clone has only a few counts. The J gene is TRBJ2-7, the V gene TRBV7-9, with D perhaps TRBD1 (6 bases). The CDR3 has 18 amino acids. Germline V gives CDR1 SEHNR, CDR2 FQNEAQ (reference sequence). The V end was cut by 4 bases, the J end by 3 bases, with 25 bases between. For the CDR3, the DNA is TGTGCCAGCAGCTGGGCGGGTGGTTCCGGACAGTCGAACTACGAGCAGTACTTC. It codes for CASSWAGGSGQSNYEQYF.

J is TRBJ2-7 and V is TRBV11-3; D may be TRBD1 (5 bases). The CDR3 runs 13 residues. The germline V and J ends were trimmed by 1 base and 4 bases, with 8 bases remaining between them. Germline CDR1 and CDR2: SGHNT and YENEEA. The CDR3 DNA reads as TGTGCCAGCAGCTTAGTTAGGGGTTACGAGCAGTACTTC. Translating gives CASSLVRGYEQYF. The full variable domain, in which reference TRBV11-3 and TRBJ2-7 provide the parts outside the CDR3, is EAGVVQSPRYKIIEKKQPVAFWCNPISGHNTLYWYLQNLGQGPELLIRYENEEAVDDSQLPKDRFSAERLKGVDSTLKIQPAELGDSAVYLCASSLVRGYEQYFGPGTRLTVT.

The genes are TRBV15 and TRBJ1-2; D is perhaps TRBD1 (6 bases). The V and J ends lost 8 bases and 7 bases respectively, with 14 bases between them. The germline gives CDR1 LNHNV, CDR2 YYDKDF (reference sequence). The CDR3 has 12 amino acids. The CDR3 DNA sequence: TGTGCCACCGACGAACAGGGATCTGGCTACACCTTC. Translation: CATDEQGSGYTF. Combining the CDR3 with reference TRBV15 and TRBJ1-2 gives the whole variable domain DAMVIQNPRYQVTQFGKPVTLSCSQTLNHNVMYWYQQKSSQAPKLLFHYYDKDFNNEADTPDNFQSRRPNTSFCFLDIRSPGLGDTAMYLCATDEQGSGYTFGSGTRLTVV.

This clone appeared a single time. V is TRBV18 and J is TRBJ1-1, with 8 bases aligning to TRBD1. This CDR3 contains 13 residues. Germline CDR1 KGHSH, CDR2 LQKENI. V shed 6 bases and J 4 bases; nucleotides not matched to a gene: 4. This chain's CDR3 is CASSETGVTEAFF. CDR3 bases: TGTGCCAGCTCTGAGACAGGGGTCACTGAAGCTTTCTTT. Based on the CDR3 plus reference TRBV18 and TRBJ1-1, the full variable domain is NAGVMQNPRHLVRRRGQEARLRCSPMKGHSHVYWYRQLPEEGLKFMVYLQKENIIDESGMPKERFSAEFPKEGPSILRIQQVVRGDSAAYFCASSETGVTEAFFGQGTRLTVV.

V and J are TRBV27 and TRBJ1-4; no reliable D call. This CDR3 has 16 amino acids. V was shortened by 0 bases and J by 8 bases, with 16 bases between the two germline ends. Per the germline V gene, CDR1 is MNHEY and CDR2 is SMNVEV (reference sequence). The CDR3 region has the DNA TGTGCCAGCAGTTTATCGTTCGGACGGCGGGTGGAAAAACTGTTTTTT. Translating gives CASSLSFGRRVEKLFF. Together with reference TRBV27 and TRBJ1-4, the CDR3 gives the full variable domain: EAQVTQNPRYLITVTGKKLTVTCSQNMNHEYMSWYRQDPGLGLRQIYYSMNVEVTDKGDVPEGYKVSRKEKRNFPLILESPSPNQTSLYFCASSLSFGRRVEKLFFGSGTQLSVL.

This chain links TRBV7-9 with TRBJ1-2, with 10 bases matching TRBD1. V lost 5 bases, J lost 1 base, and 7 bases stayed unmatched. The germline CDR1 and CDR2 sequences are SEHNR and FQNEAQ (reference sequence). CDR3 size: 16 residues. CDR3 DNA: TGTGCCAGCAGCCGAGGAGGGACAGGGGTTAACTATGGCTACACCTTC. Translating gives CASSRGGTGVNYGYTF.

The chain uses TRBV7-2 and TRBJ2-7; 9 nucleotides agree with TRBD2. V shed 2 bases and J 3 bases; nucleotides not matched to a gene: 5. The CDR3 spans 15 residues. The germline gives CDR1 SGHTA, CDR2 FQGNSA. Here the CDR3 DNA reads TGTGCCAGCAGCTTAAAAGGTAGCGGGAGCTACGAGCAGTACTTC. This codes for CASSLKGSGSYEQYF.

V usage is TRBV7-8 and J usage is TRBJ2-4, with TRBD1 as a possible D gene (5 bases). Trimming took 5 bases from V and 2 from J, leaving 10 bases between them. The CDR3 is 14 residues long. Per the germline V gene, CDR1 is SGHVS and CDR2 is FQNEAQ. The CDR3 DNA reads as TGTGCCAGCAGCCAGGGTCTAACCAAAAACATTCAGTACTTC. It is translated as CASSQGLTKNIQYF.

This rearrangement joins TRBV6-6 to TRBJ2-7; the D gene is possibly TRBD1 (6 bases). The CDR3 spans 12 residues. Germline CDR1 MNHNY, CDR2 SVGAGI (reference sequence). V lost 6 bases and J 6 bases, leaving 12 bases between the germline ends. This chain's CDR3 is CASRTGTGEQYF. The CDR3 nucleotides read TGTGCCAGCAGAACAGGGACGGGCGAGCAGTACTTC.

The CDR3 DNA is TGTGCCAGCAGTTTAGCAGGGGCGAGGAACACTGAAGCTTTCTTT. This translates into CASSLAGARNTEAFF. The chain combines TRBV28 with TRBJ1-1; weak D call: TRBD1 (6 bases). Trimming cost V 2 bases and J 1 base, with 11 bases left between them. The CDR3 sequence is 15 residues long. CDR1 is MDHEN, CDR2 SYDVKM, per germline.

The chain is built from TRBV6-4 and TRBJ2-3, with 13 bases fitting TRBD2. Germline CDR1 and CDR2: MRHNA and SNTAGT. The CDR3 is 17 amino acids. The trim removed 7 bases at V and 0 bases at J, leaving 7 bases unmatched. This chain's CDR3 is CASTLPGLAGSTDTQYF. DNA of the CDR3: TGTGCCAGCACCCTTCCGGGACTAGCGGGAAGCACAGATACGCAGTATTTT.

This chain connects TRBV14 to TRBJ1-2; no clear D gene. CDR1 SGHDN and CDR2 FVKESK come from the germline V gene. V lost 1 base and J lost 4, with 7 bases in between. This CDR3 has 13 residues. CDR3 nucleotide sequence: TGTGCCAGCAGCCAAGCCGGATTCTATGGCTACACCTTC. Its translation: CASSQAGFYGYTF.

The chain is built from TRBV11-3 and TRBJ2-3; 7 positions agree with TRBD1. J was trimmed by 3 bases and V by 3 bases; bases with no gene match: 3. The CDR3 has 14 amino acids. From germline, CDR1 is SGHNT and CDR2 YENEEA. The CDR3 bases are TGTGCCAGCAGCTTTCACAGGGGAACAGATACGCAGTATTTT. Residues: CASSFHRGTDTQYF.

CDR3 DNA: TGTGCCAGCAGCTTCCAAGAGTCAGGGACAGGGTACTTCAATGAGCAGTTCTTC. It is translated as CASSFQESGTGYFNEQFF. The V and J genes are TRBV7-9 and TRBJ2-1, with 9 bases fitting TRBD1. The trim removed 3 bases at V and 6 bases at J, leaving 15 bases unmatched. CDR3 length: 18 residues. Germline CDR1 SEHNR, CDR2 FQNEAQ (reference sequence). The full variable domain, its missing parts supplied by reference TRBV7-9 and TRBJ2-1, is DTGVSQNPRHKITKRGQNVTFRCDPISEHNRLYWYRQTLGQGPEFLTYFQNEAQLEKSRLLSDRFSAERPKGSFSTLEIQRTEQGDSAMYLCASSFQESGTGYFNEQFFGPGTRLTVL.

V usage is TRBV2 and J usage is TRBJ2-7; D perhaps matches TRBD1 (6 bases). This CDR3 spans 14 amino acids. Germline loops: CDR1 SNHLY, CDR2 FYNNEI. Between the trimmed V and J ends, which lost 2 bases and 0 bases, there was a span of 8 bases. CDR3 sequence (DNA): TGTGCCAGCAGTGAAAACAGGGACTCCTACGAGCAGTACTTC. This gives the protein CASSENRDSYEQYF. The full variable domain, completed using reference TRBV2 and TRBJ2-7, is EPEVTQTPSHQVTQMGQEVILRCVPISNHLYFYWYRQILGQKVEFLVSFYNNEISEKSEIFDDQFSVERPDGSNFTLKIRSTKLEDSAMYFCASSENRDSYEQYFGPGTRLTVT.

This chain uses TRBV5-1 with TRBJ1-1; 7 positions match TRBD1. The V segment lost 0 bases and the J segment 11 bases; nucleotides outside the gene matches: 7. The CDR3 length is 13 residues. CDR1 is SGHRS, CDR2 YFSETQ, per germline. The CDR3 DNA sequence: TGCGCCAGCAGCTTGGAGGCAGGGGGAAAGGCTTTCTTT. Amino acids: CASSLEAGGKAFF. Together with reference TRBV5-1 and TRBJ1-1, the CDR3 gives the full variable domain: KAGVTQTPRYLIKTRGQQVTLSCSPISGHRSVSWYQQTPGQGLQFLFEYFSETQRNKGNFPGRFSGRQFSNSRSEMNVSTLELGDSALYLCASSLEAGGKAFFGQGTRLTVV.

The chain recombines TRBV18 with TRBJ1-1; D is undetermined. V lost 4 bases to trimming and J lost 2 bases, with 11 bases between them. Germline V lookup: CDR1 KGHSH, CDR2 LQKENI. This CDR3 region has 14 residues. The CDR3: CASSQTDQNTEAFF. CDR3 coding DNA: TGTGCCAGCTCACAAACGGACCAAAACACTGAAGCTTTCTTT.

The V call is TRBV4-1, the J call TRBJ2-1; 11 bases are a match to TRBD2. This CDR3 has 16 amino acids. The trim removed 0 bases at V and 8 bases at J, leaving 6 bases unmatched. Germline CDR1 MGHRA, CDR2 YSYEKL. The DNA for the CDR3 is TGCGCCAGCAGCCAAGACTACGGGACTAGCGGCGATGAGCAGTTCTTC. This codes for CASSQDYGTSGDEQFF.

CDR3 sequence (DNA): TGTGCCAGCACGCGACTCATGAGCTCCTACAATGAGCAGTTCTTC. It encodes CASTRLMSSYNEQFF. This chain joins TRBV2 and TRBJ2-1, with unresolved D. The germline gives CDR1 SNHLY, CDR2 FYNNEI. V lost 7 bases and J 0 bases, leaving 13 bases between the germline ends. This CDR3 comprises 15 residues.

This clone occurred a few times. V and J are TRBV4-1 and TRBJ1-5; D ambiguous. V was trimmed by 0 bases and J by 4 bases, leaving 4 bases between them. Germline assignment: CDR1 MGHRA and CDR2 YSYEKL. The CDR3 loop spans 13 amino acids. The CDR3 here is CASSQDSNQPQHF. The CDR3 DNA follows: TGCGCCAGCAGCCAAGATAGTAATCAGCCCCAGCATTTT.

This chain joins TRBV4-2 and TRBJ2-3, with D uncertain. Germline values: CDR1 LGHNA, CDR2 YNFKEQ. Trimming took off 2 bases at V and 0 bases at J, with 6 bases between the two ends. There are 14 residues in the CDR3. CDR3 nucleotides: TGTGCCAGCAGCCAACCATCCAGCACAGATACGCAGTATTTT. It codes for CASSQPSSTDTQYF.

This rearrangement joins TRBV7-2 to TRBJ1-5; no clear D gene. Trimming cost V 1 base and J 6 bases, with 4 bases left between them. The CDR3 is 12 amino acids. Germline V gene lookup returns CDR1 SGHTA and CDR2 FQGNSA. As DNA, the CDR3 is TGTGCCAGCAGCTTAGACAGTCAGCCCCAGCATTTT. Its translation is CASSLDSQPQHF. Drawing the rest from reference TRBV7-2 and TRBJ1-5, the complete variable domain is GAGVSQSPSNKVTEKGKDVELRCDPISGHTALYWYRQSLGQGLEFLIYFQGNSAPDKSGLPSDRFSAERTGGSVSTLTIQRTQQEDSAVYLCASSLDSQPQHFGDGTRLSIL.